These T cell receptor beta chains were read from a single sample in a study of blood T cell repertoires in COVID-19. Profiling relied on immunoSEQ multiplex PCR, and the TCRdb table lists in-frame clones only, not all of them. The data hold about 120,000 clones, with around 83% observed a single time. What was sequenced was peripheral blood. Receptors originate from a man in his sixties with acute or convalescent COVID-19. CDR3s include the opening cysteine and the closing phenylalanine or tryptophan. A D gene is named only where the DNA matches it firmly. Clone size appears in some rows only: once, few, many, or a class for an expanded clone.

j_call: TRBJ1-1; clone_size: -; v_call: TRBV28; d_call: -; cdr3_aa: CASSPGMRGMNTEAFF; cdr3_nt: TGTGCCAGCAGCCCCGGGATGAGAGGGATGAACACTGAAGCTTTCTTT
j_call: TRBJ1-6; clone_size: -; v_call: TRBV7-3; d_call: TRBD1; cdr3_aa: CASSSQGAQNSPLHF; cdr3_nt: TGTGCCAGCAGCTCACAGGGGGCGCAAAATTCACCCCTCCACTTT
j_call: TRBJ2-1; clone_size: -; v_call: TRBV24-1; d_call: -; cdr3_aa: CATSDRAMSYNEQFF; cdr3_nt: TGTGCCACCAGTGACAGAGCGATGTCCTACAATGAGCAGTTCTTC
j_call: TRBJ2-1; clone_size: -; v_call: TRBV24-1; d_call: -; cdr3_aa: CATSDRRSGASYNEQFF; cdr3_nt: TGTGCCACCAGTGATCGTAGGTCAGGGGCATCCTACAATGAGCAGTTCTTC
j_call: TRBJ1-5; clone_size: -; v_call: TRBV7-8; d_call: TRBD1; cdr3_aa: CASNIQGFGQPQHF; cdr3_nt: TGTGCCAGCAACATACAGGGGTTTGGGCAGCCCCAGCATTTT
j_call: TRBJ2-7; clone_size: -; v_call: TRBV5-1; d_call: TRBD2; cdr3_aa: CASSLGLAALYEQYF; cdr3_nt: TGCGCCAGCAGCTTGGGTCTAGCGGCTCTGTACGAGCAGTACTTC
j_call: TRBJ2-1; clone_size: -; v_call: TRBV10-3; d_call: TRBD2; cdr3_aa: CAISESGGVFNEQFF; cdr3_nt: TGTGCCATCAGTGAGTCGGGAGGGGTCTTCAATGAGCAGTTCTTC
j_call: TRBJ2-3; clone_size: -; v_call: TRBV6-5; d_call: TRBD1; cdr3_aa: CRVEDRGTDTQYF; cdr3_nt: TGTAGGGTTGAGGACAGGGGTACAGATACGCAGTATTTT
j_call: TRBJ1-1; clone_size: once; v_call: TRBV7-9; d_call: -; cdr3_aa: CASSATGYDEAFF; cdr3_nt: TGTGCCAGCAGCGCCACAGGGTATGATGAAGCTTTCTTT
j_call: TRBJ2-1; clone_size: -; v_call: TRBV30; d_call: TRBD1; cdr3_aa: CAWSGDSSNEQFF; cdr3_nt: TGTGCCTGGAGTGGGGACAGCTCCAATGAGCAGTTCTTC
j_call: TRBJ2-5; clone_size: -; v_call: TRBV6-5; d_call: -; cdr3_aa: CASSLSQRTWETQYF; cdr3_nt: TGTGCCAGCAGTTTATCCCAGCGGACCTGGGAGACCCAGTACTTC
j_call: TRBJ2-7; clone_size: few; v_call: TRBV13; d_call: TRBD1; cdr3_aa: CASSLMTGGREQYF; cdr3_nt: TGTGCCAGCAGCTTAATGACAGGGGGTCGGGAGCAGTACTTC
j_call: TRBJ2-6; clone_size: few; v_call: TRBV5-1; d_call: -; cdr3_aa: CASSLGSGANVLTF; cdr3_nt: TGCGCCAGCAGCTTGGGGAGTGGGGCCAACGTCCTGACTTTC
j_call: TRBJ1-5; clone_size: -; v_call: TRBV6-1; d_call: -; cdr3_aa: CASSGSGGLLNQPQHF; cdr3_nt: TGTGCCAGCAGTGGCTCGGGGGGACTCCTAAATCAGCCCCAGCATTTT
j_call: TRBJ1-4; clone_size: -; v_call: TRBV7-3; d_call: -; cdr3_aa: CASSRTSATNEKLFF; cdr3_nt: TGTGCCAGCAGCCGGACTTCTGCGACTAATGAAAAACTGTTTTTT
j_call: TRBJ1-1; clone_size: -; v_call: TRBV7-6; d_call: -; cdr3_aa: CASSLEEGRNTEAFF; cdr3_nt: TGTGCCAGCAGCTTAGAGGAGGGGCGGAACACTGAAGCTTTCTTT
j_call: TRBJ1-2; clone_size: -; v_call: TRBV28; d_call: -; cdr3_aa: CASSPANYGYTF; cdr3_nt: TGTGCCAGCAGTCCCGCGAACTATGGCTACACCTTC
j_call: TRBJ2-2; clone_size: -; v_call: TRBV3-1/TRBV3-2; d_call: -; cdr3_aa: CASSQDRRQIDTGELFF; cdr3_nt: TGTGCCAGCAGCCAAGATCGAAGACAGATTGACACCGGGGAGCTGTTTTTT
j_call: TRBJ1-1; clone_size: -; v_call: TRBV6-2/TRBV6-3; d_call: -; cdr3_aa: CASSYLDTEAFF; cdr3_nt: TGTGCCAGCAGTTACTTAGACACTGAAGCTTTCTTT
j_call: TRBJ1-2; clone_size: once; v_call: TRBV28; d_call: -; cdr3_aa: CASSLGGAYYGYTF; cdr3_nt: TGTGCCAGCAGTTTAGGGGGGGCTTACTATGGCTACACCTTC
j_call: TRBJ2-2; clone_size: -; v_call: TRBV19; d_call: -; cdr3_aa: CASSMTRTGTGELFF; cdr3_nt: TGTGCCAGTAGTATGACTAGGACTGGAACCGGGGAGCTGTTTTTT
j_call: TRBJ1-4; clone_size: -; v_call: TRBV10-2; d_call: TRBD1; cdr3_aa: CASGDRDRAEKLFF; cdr3_nt: TGCGCCAGCGGAGATCGGGACAGGGCAGAAAAACTGTTTTTT
j_call: TRBJ1-6; clone_size: -; v_call: TRBV2; d_call: TRBD1; cdr3_aa: CASSEFRTGVNSPLHF; cdr3_nt: TGTGCCAGCAGTGAATTCAGGACAGGGGTTAATTCACCCCTCCACTTT
j_call: TRBJ2-5; clone_size: once; v_call: TRBV3-1/TRBV3-2; d_call: -; cdr3_aa: CASSQDTLNIQYF; cdr3_nt: TGTGCCAGCAGCCAAGATACTCTCAATATCCAGTACTTC
j_call: TRBJ1-1; clone_size: -; v_call: TRBV5-1; d_call: -; cdr3_aa: CASSLSVPNTEAFF; cdr3_nt: TGCGCCAGCAGCTTGTCCGTCCCCAACACTGAAGCTTTCTTT
j_call: TRBJ2-3; clone_size: -; v_call: TRBV5-1; d_call: -; cdr3_aa: CASSLDRHGDTQYF; cdr3_nt: TGCGCCAGCAGCTTGGATCGCCACGGAGATACGCAGTATTTT
j_call: TRBJ2-1; clone_size: few; v_call: TRBV7-3; d_call: -; cdr3_aa: CASSPGSYNEQFF; cdr3_nt: TGTGCCAGCTCCCCGGGGAGCTACAATGAGCAGTTCTTC
j_call: TRBJ1-6; clone_size: -; v_call: TRBV5-1; d_call: TRBD1; cdr3_aa: CASSLGQGDNSPLHF; cdr3_nt: TGCGCCAGCAGCTTAGGACAGGGCGATAATTCACCCCTCCACTTT
j_call: TRBJ1-3; clone_size: -; v_call: TRBV19; d_call: -; cdr3_aa: CASKALRGSSGNTIYF; cdr3_nt: TGTGCCAGTAAGGCCCTTAGGGGGAGCTCTGGAAACACCATATATTTT
j_call: TRBJ2-3; clone_size: -; v_call: TRBV5-4; d_call: TRBD2; cdr3_aa: CASSLRLAGPTDTQYF; cdr3_nt: TGTGCCAGCAGCTTAAGGCTAGCGGGACCCACAGATACGCAGTATTTT
j_call: TRBJ1-5; clone_size: -; v_call: TRBV7-2; d_call: -; cdr3_aa: CASSLNSGAEIRVQHF; cdr3_nt: TGTGCCAGCAGCTTAAATAGTGGGGCCGAGATCAGAGTCCAGCATTTT
j_call: TRBJ1-2; clone_size: -; v_call: TRBV19; d_call: TRBD1; cdr3_aa: CASRGGQGATCYGYTF; cdr3_nt: TGTGCCAGTAGGGGGGGACAGGGGGCCACCTGTTATGGCTACACCTTC
j_call: TRBJ1-1; clone_size: -; v_call: TRBV18; d_call: TRBD1; cdr3_aa: CASSRLAGQGGPNTEAFF; cdr3_nt: TGTGCCAGCTCCCGCTTAGCCGGACAGGGGGGACCCAACACTGAAGCTTTCTTT
j_call: TRBJ1-4; clone_size: -; v_call: TRBV21-1; d_call: -; cdr3_aa: CASSKAPRTGHATNEKLFF; cdr3_nt: TGTGCCAGCAGCAAAGCCCCCAGGACAGGGCATGCAACTAATGAAAAACTGTTTTTT
j_call: TRBJ2-5; clone_size: -; v_call: TRBV24-1; d_call: -; cdr3_aa: CATSDLVTRRGQETQYF; cdr3_nt: TGTGCCACCAGTGATTTGGTCACCCGCCGGGGACAAGAGACCCAGTACTTC
j_call: TRBJ1-5; clone_size: -; v_call: TRBV15; d_call: TRBD1; cdr3_aa: CATSRDRDNQPQHF; cdr3_nt: TGTGCCACCAGCCGGGACAGGGACAATCAGCCCCAGCATTTT
j_call: TRBJ1-1; clone_size: -; v_call: TRBV6-2/TRBV6-3; d_call: TRBD1; cdr3_aa: CASSYGAGGNTEAFF; cdr3_nt: TGTGCCAGCAGTTACGGGGCAGGGGGGAACACTGAAGCTTTCTTT
j_call: TRBJ2-1; clone_size: -; v_call: TRBV21-1; d_call: -; cdr3_aa: CASSAGEGGPYNEQFF; cdr3_nt: TGTGCCAGCAGCGCCGGGGAGGGAGGACCCTACAATGAGCAGTTCTTC
j_call: TRBJ2-3; clone_size: -; v_call: TRBV28; d_call: TRBD1; cdr3_aa: CASSPGTGGVGSTDTQYF; cdr3_nt: TGTGCCAGCAGCCCGGGGACAGGGGGCGTGGGGAGCACAGATACGCAGTATTTT
j_call: TRBJ2-3; clone_size: -; v_call: TRBV9; d_call: -; cdr3_aa: CASSVPLSVDSTDTQYF; cdr3_nt: TGTGCCAGCAGCGTACCGCTTAGCGTAGACTCCACAGATACGCAGTATTTT
j_call: TRBJ1-5; clone_size: medium-sized; v_call: TRBV27; d_call: -; cdr3_aa: CASSPDSPNQPQHF; cdr3_nt: TGTGCCAGCAGTCCCGACAGCCCCAATCAGCCCCAGCATTTT
j_call: TRBJ2-3; clone_size: -; v_call: TRBV7-9; d_call: TRBD2; cdr3_aa: CASRRGREDTQYF; cdr3_nt: TGTGCCAGCAGGCGCGGGAGGGAAGATACGCAGTATTTT
j_call: TRBJ1-3; clone_size: -; v_call: TRBV2; d_call: -; cdr3_aa: CASSDRGNTIYF; cdr3_nt: TGTGCCAGCAGCGACAGGGGAAACACCATATATTTT
j_call: TRBJ2-1; clone_size: -; v_call: TRBV3-1/TRBV3-2; d_call: -; cdr3_aa: CAAGGYNEQFF; cdr3_nt: TGTGCCGCCGGGGGCTACAATGAGCAGTTCTTC